These T cell receptor beta chains were read from a single sample in a study of identifying expanded T cells in peripheral blood. The repertoire was sequenced with immunoSEQ multiplex PCR; TCRdb's copy has only in-frame clones and lacks some. The profile shows around 90,000 clones, more than 70% of them singletons. The specimen was blood. The receptors here all came from a person aged 18 to 70 in good health. Both conserved end residues are part of each CDR3. D genes are given only for firm matches. A row's size may be missing; if present it is once, few, many or a size class.

d_gene: TRBD2
v_gene: TRBV2
len: 16
j_gene: TRBJ2-1
abundance: NA
CDR3aa: CASSRSRGVSYNEQFF
CDR3nt: TGTGCCAGCAGCAGGAGCCGGGGGGTTTCCTACAATGAGCAGTTCTTC

d_gene: TRBD1
v_gene: TRBV18
len: 15
j_gene: TRBJ2-2
abundance: NA
CDR3aa: CASSRATGGFGELFF
CDR3nt: TGTGCCAGCTCACGAGCGACAGGGGGCTTCGGGGAGCTGTTTTTT

d_gene: NA
v_gene: TRBV30
len: 12
j_gene: TRBJ2-5
abundance: NA
CDR3aa: CAWSVRGETQYF
CDR3nt: TGTGCCTGGAGTGTACGTGGGGAGACCCAGTACTTC

d_gene: TRBD1
v_gene: TRBV9
len: 14
j_gene: TRBJ2-7
abundance: NA
CDR3aa: CASSVDRGQDEQYF
CDR3nt: TGTGCCAGCAGCGTAGACAGGGGGCAGGACGAGCAGTACTTC

d_gene: NA
v_gene: TRBV15
len: 18
j_gene: TRBJ1-4
abundance: NA
CDR3aa: CATSRVPIKTARNEKLFF
CDR3nt: TGTGCCACCAGCAGAGTCCCTATCAAGACAGCCCGTAATGAAAAACTGTTTTTT

d_gene: TRBD2
v_gene: TRBV7-8
len: 18
j_gene: TRBJ2-1
abundance: NA
CDR3aa: CASSYYFSGRAGYNEQFF
CDR3nt: TGTGCCAGCAGCTATTACTTCAGCGGGAGGGCCGGGTACAATGAGCAGTTCTTC

d_gene: NA
v_gene: TRBV11-2
len: 14
j_gene: TRBJ1-1
abundance: NA
CDR3aa: CASSFGKANTEAFF
CDR3nt: TGTGCCAGCAGCTTTGGAAAGGCGAACACTGAAGCTTTCTTT

d_gene: TRBD1
v_gene: TRBV5-1
len: 15
j_gene: TRBJ1-4
abundance: NA
CDR3aa: CASSLGGQGSEKLFF
CDR3nt: TGCGCCAGCAGCTTGGGGGGACAGGGATCTGAAAAACTGTTTTTT

d_gene: TRBD1
v_gene: TRBV5-1
len: 15
j_gene: TRBJ2-6
abundance: NA
CDR3aa: CASSAGGAGANVLTF
CDR3nt: TGCGCCAGCAGCGCAGGGGGCGCTGGGGCCAACGTCCTGACTTTC

d_gene: NA
v_gene: TRBV5-1
len: 16
j_gene: TRBJ1-5
abundance: once
CDR3aa: CASSGTTVYSNQPRHF
CDR3nt: TGCGCCAGCAGCGGGACGACAGTGTATAGCAATCAGCCCCGGCATTTT

d_gene: NA
v_gene: TRBV6-5
len: 13
j_gene: TRBJ1-1
abundance: NA
CDR3aa: CASSNLLGAEAFF
CDR3nt: TGTGCCAGCAGTAACCTCCTGGGAGCTGAAGCTTTCTTT

d_gene: TRBD1
v_gene: TRBV5-1
len: 15
j_gene: TRBJ2-7
abundance: NA
CDR3aa: CASSITTGTDNEQYF
CDR3nt: TGCGCCAGCAGCATTACGACAGGGACGGACAACGAGCAGTACTTC

d_gene: NA
v_gene: TRBV6-5
len: 13
j_gene: TRBJ2-7
abundance: NA
CDR3aa: CASRDQMGYEQYF
CDR3nt: TGTGCCAGCAGGGACCAGATGGGGTACGAGCAGTACTTC

d_gene: TRBD2
v_gene: TRBV30
len: 16
j_gene: TRBJ2-1
abundance: NA
CDR3aa: CAWSVKSSGLNNEQFF
CDR3nt: TGTGCCTGGAGTGTAAAATCTAGCGGATTGAACAATGAGCAGTTCTTC

d_gene: TRBD1
v_gene: TRBV7-3
len: 13
j_gene: TRBJ2-3
abundance: NA
CDR3aa: CASSLSGGDTQYF
CDR3nt: TGTGCCAGCAGCTTATCAGGGGGAGATACGCAGTATTTT